This entry lists 24 T cell receptor beta chains sequenced from one sample in a study of T cell responses to AZD1222 COVID-19 vaccine. This table comes from immunoSEQ multiplex PCR, and its TCRdb copy is limited to in-frame clones, with some not included. In the table there are about 130,000 clones, 90% to 95% of which are singletons. The specimen was peripheral blood, collected on day 0 of AZD1222 vaccination. These receptors originate from an adult in good health.

This chain joins TRBV11-1 and TRBJ2-7; 10 bases line up with TRBD1. CDR1 is SGHAT, CDR2 FQDESV, per germline (reference sequence). Trimming took 5 bases from V and 1 from J; bases not matched to a gene: 5. The CDR3 has 15 residues. CDR3 bases: TGTGCCAGCAGCAGCCGGGACAGGGGATCCTACGAGCAGTACTTC. Protein product: CASSSRDRGSYEQYF.

The V gene is TRBV28, the J gene TRBJ1-1, with D perhaps matching TRBD1 (5 bases). The CDR3 has 14 amino acids. Germline CDR1 reads MDHEN; CDR2 reads SYDVKM. V shed 6 bases and J shed 0 bases, with 11 bases lying between them. In DNA, the CDR3 is TGTGCCAGCAGCCGGGACCAAATGAACACTGAAGCTTTCTTT. The encoded protein is CASSRDQMNTEAFF.

The chain recombines TRBV2 with TRBJ1-2; 7 nucleotides align to TRBD1. The V and J ends lost 8 bases and 4 bases, in that order; junction bases with no gene match: 7. Germline values: CDR1 SNHLY, CDR2 FYNNEI. This CDR3 is 13 amino acids long. CDR3 sequence reads: CASERDSLYGYTF. The CDR3 DNA reads as TGTGCCAGCGAACGGGACAGTCTCTATGGCTACACCTTC.

V usage is TRBV7-9 and J usage is TRBJ1-5; 7 bases line up with TRBD1. CDR1 is SEHNR and CDR2 is FQNEAQ in the germline V gene (reference sequence). This CDR3 contains 14 residues. Trimming cost V 4 bases and J 5 bases; bases outside gene matches: 5. This chain's CDR3 is CASSSQGWDQPQHF. The CDR3 DNA sequence: TGTGCCAGCAGCTCACAGGGGTGGGATCAGCCCCAGCATTTT.

The chain has TRBV19 and TRBJ2-3; TRBD2 aligns across 11 bases. V lost 10 bases and J lost 4; bases outside the gene matches: 7. This CDR3 comprises 14 residues. From germline, CDR1 is LNHDA and CDR2 SQIVND (reference sequence). CDR3 protein: CATLTSGSSDTQYF. CDR3 coding DNA: TGTGCCACACTTACTAGCGGGAGTTCAGATACGCAGTATTTT.

The rearrangement uses TRBV10-2 and TRBJ2-5; D gene unclear. The CDR3 contains 12 residues. In germline, CDR1 is WSHSY, CDR2 SAAADI. Trimming removed 2 bases at V and 4 bases at J, with 5 bases between. The CDR3 bases are TGCGCCAGCAGTGAGATGGGAGAGACCCAGTACTTC. This gives the protein CASSEMGETQYF.

The V call is TRBV5-4, the J call TRBJ1-1; D perhaps matches TRBD1 (5 bases). Germline CDR1 and CDR2: SGHNT and YYREEE (reference sequence). The CDR3 covers 15 residues. V lost 4 bases and J 10 bases, leaving 23 bases between the germline ends. The chain's CDR3 is CASSLWDRRKEAAFF. DNA for the CDR3: TGTGCCAGCAGCCTATGGGACCGCCGTAAGGAGGCAGCTTTCTTT.

The chain uses TRBV28 and TRBJ2-7, with 12 nucleotides matching TRBD2. After removal of 3 bases from V and 3 bases from J, the junction contained 18 bases not matched to a gene. The CDR3 is 20 amino acids. CDR1 is MDHEN and CDR2 is SYDVKM in the germline V gene. The chain's CDR3 is CASSFNGRALTSGRNYEQYF. The CDR3 DNA reads TGTGCCAGCAGTTTTAACGGGAGGGCTCTAACTAGCGGGAGGAACTACGAGCAGTACTTC.

CDR3 DNA sequence: TGTGCCAGCAGCCCTACTAGGGAGTCACCCCTCCACTTT. Its translation: CASSPTRESPLHF. The genes are TRBV27 and TRBJ1-6; D is ambiguous. This CDR3 has 13 residues. The V end was cut by 6 bases, the J end by 10 bases, with 13 bases between. From germline, CDR1 is MNHEY and CDR2 SMNVEV (reference sequence).

This chain connects TRBV9 to TRBJ1-5, with D possibly matching TRBD1 (6 bases). CDR1 SGDLS and CDR2 YYNGEE come from the germline V gene. Trimming removed 0 bases at V and 6 bases at J, with 10 bases between. This CDR3 comprises 14 residues. The CDR3 loop is CASSVGGAGQPQHF. In DNA, the CDR3 is TGTGCCAGCAGCGTAGGGGGGGCGGGTCAGCCCCAGCATTTT.

The genes are TRBV12-5 and TRBJ2-7, with a weak D call TRBD2 (6 bases). The V end lost 7 bases, the J end lost 6 bases, and 19 bases lay between the germline ends. CDR3 length equals 14 residues. Looked up from germline, CDR1 is LGHNT and CDR2 is FRNRAP. The CDR3 protein is CASALGSGVGEQYF. CDR3 coding DNA: TGTGCTAGTGCCTTGGGGTCGGGGGTCGGCGAGCAGTACTTC.

The J gene is TRBJ2-7, the V gene TRBV4-3, with D tentatively TRBD1 or TRBD2 (5 bases each). The CDR3 runs to 16 residues. Germline-derived CDR1 and CDR2 are LGHNA and YSLEER. V was trimmed by 0 bases and J by 4 bases, leaving 16 bases between them. This CDR3 reads CASSQEVSGHDYEQYF. The CDR3 coding sequence is TGCGCCAGCAGCCAAGAGGTCTCGGGGCACGATTACGAGCAGTACTTC.

The DNA for the CDR3 is TGTGCCAGTAGTATGACGGGAGGGCCTTACGAGCAGTACTTC. It is translated as CASSMTGGPYEQYF. This chain joins TRBV19 and TRBJ2-7; 8 bases align to TRBD2. After removal of 3 bases from V and 4 bases from J, the junction contained 5 bases not matched to a gene. There are 14 residues in the CDR3. Germline CDR1 and CDR2: LNHDA and SQIVND (reference sequence). Full variable domain (missing parts from reference TRBV19 and TRBJ2-7): DGGITQSPKYLFRKEGQNVTLSCEQNLNHDAMYWYRQDPGQGLRLIYYSQIVNDFQKGDIAEGYSVSREKKESFPLTVTSAQKNPTAFYLCASSMTGGPYEQYFGPGTRLTVT.

This chain connects TRBV4-3 to TRBJ1-2; possible D gene TRBD1, 5 bases. Germline V lookup: CDR1 LGHNA, CDR2 YSLEER. There are 14 residues in the CDR3. V dropped 6 bases and J dropped 8 bases, with 19 bases sitting between them. The CDR3 DNA reads TGCGCCAGCAGGAGGGACCGGACTTCTTCAGGCTACACCTTC. Amino acid sequence: CASRRDRTSSGYTF.

The DNA of the CDR3 is TGTGCCAGCAGTTTGCGCGGGAGCGATGAGCAGTTCTTC. Encoded protein: CASSLRGSDEQFF. This rearrangement joins TRBV12-3 or TRBV12-4 to TRBJ2-1, with 7 bases that match TRBD2. The V segment lost 3 bases and the J segment 8 bases; nucleotides outside the gene matches: 4. The CDR3 length is 13 residues.

The sample holds one count of this clone. This chain connects TRBV6-5 to TRBJ1-4, with no clear D. CDR1 is MNHEY and CDR2 is SVGAGI in the germline V gene. The CDR3 covers 12 residues. V gave up 10 bases and J gave up 8 bases, with 14 bases separating them. CDR3 amino acids: CATTGVGEKLFF. In nucleotides, the CDR3 is TGTGCCACCACTGGGGTTGGGGAAAAACTGTTTTTT.

The chain links TRBV10-3 to TRBJ2-5, with TRBD1 matching over 7 bases. CDR1 is ENHRY and CDR2 is SYGVKD in the germline V gene. J was trimmed by 3 bases and V by 4 bases; bases with no gene match: 8. The CDR3 has 15 residues. As DNA, the CDR3 is TGTGCCATCAGTGGCAGCCAAGGGGGCAAAGAGACCCAGTACTTC. Amino acid sequence: CAISGSQGGKETQYF.

The chain employs TRBV29-1 and TRBJ2-7, with 10 positions matching TRBD2. The germline CDR1 and CDR2 sequences are SQVTM and ANQGSEA. V shed 4 bases, J shed 5 bases, and the junction held 5 bases outside the gene matches. The CDR3 runs to 13 residues. The CDR3 bases are TGCAGCGTTGTCGCCCTAGCGGGAGACGAGCAGTACTTC. Its translation: CSVVALAGDEQYF.

J is TRBJ2-7 and V is TRBV10-3; D call uncertain. Trimming cost V 6 bases and J 3 bases, with 6 bases left between them. The CDR3 extends over 11 amino acids. Germline CDR1 and CDR2: ENHRY and SYGVKD. CDR3 amino acids: CAISRNYEQYF. Here the CDR3 DNA reads TGTGCCATCAGCCGGAACTACGAGCAGTACTTC.

CDR3 in DNA: TGTGCCAGCAGCCAAGGAGGGTTTTTGCGGGAGAATGAGCAGTTCTTC. Its protein is CASSQGGFLRENEQFF. This chain connects TRBV3-1 (or the pseudogene TRBV3-2) to TRBJ2-1, with 7 bases matching TRBD2. V was clipped by 1 base and J by 7 bases; unmatched bases: 10. The CDR3 runs to 16 residues. Germline CDR1 and CDR2: LGHDT and YNNKEL (reference sequence).

V usage is TRBV2 and J usage is TRBJ1-1, with a weak D call TRBD1 (5 bases). Trimming pared 1 base from V and 11 bases from J, leaving 11 bases between. Germline V gene sequence: CDR1 SNHLY, CDR2 FYNNEI. The CDR3 extends over 12 amino acids. The CDR3 spells CASSEGQFEAFF. CDR3 coding DNA: TGTGCCAGCAGTGAAGGACAGTTTGAGGCTTTCTTT.

The rearrangement uses TRBV7-6 and TRBJ2-3; the D is unclear. V lost 4 bases, J lost 0 bases, and 14 bases lay in between. This CDR3 has 16 residues. The V gene's germline CDR1 is SGHVS and CDR2 FNYEAQ. DNA of the CDR3: TGTGCCAGCAGCTGGCCCGTGGGGTCTAGCACAGATACGCAGTATTTT. Protein: CASSWPVGSSTDTQYF.

A single count supports this clone. The genes are TRBV27 and TRBJ1-2, with D tentatively TRBD1 (6 bases). Germline V lookup: CDR1 MNHEY, CDR2 SMNVEV (reference sequence). CDR3 length: 17 residues. The germline V and J ends were trimmed by 5 bases and 2 bases, with 21 bases remaining between them. CDR3 bases: TGTGCCAGCAGTGAAGGGACATCCCCAAGGCGAAACTATGGCTACACCTTC. Translation gives CASSEGTSPRRNYGYTF.

V usage is TRBV30 and J usage is TRBJ1-2; D call uncertain. The ends were cut back, 3 bases at V and 2 bases at J, with 7 bases in the middle. Germline V gene sequence: CDR1 GTSNPN, CDR2 SVGIG (reference sequence). The CDR3 covers 12 residues. The CDR3 loop reads CAWSNPNYGYTF. CDR3 coding DNA: TGTGCCTGGAGCAACCCCAACTATGGCTACACCTTC.